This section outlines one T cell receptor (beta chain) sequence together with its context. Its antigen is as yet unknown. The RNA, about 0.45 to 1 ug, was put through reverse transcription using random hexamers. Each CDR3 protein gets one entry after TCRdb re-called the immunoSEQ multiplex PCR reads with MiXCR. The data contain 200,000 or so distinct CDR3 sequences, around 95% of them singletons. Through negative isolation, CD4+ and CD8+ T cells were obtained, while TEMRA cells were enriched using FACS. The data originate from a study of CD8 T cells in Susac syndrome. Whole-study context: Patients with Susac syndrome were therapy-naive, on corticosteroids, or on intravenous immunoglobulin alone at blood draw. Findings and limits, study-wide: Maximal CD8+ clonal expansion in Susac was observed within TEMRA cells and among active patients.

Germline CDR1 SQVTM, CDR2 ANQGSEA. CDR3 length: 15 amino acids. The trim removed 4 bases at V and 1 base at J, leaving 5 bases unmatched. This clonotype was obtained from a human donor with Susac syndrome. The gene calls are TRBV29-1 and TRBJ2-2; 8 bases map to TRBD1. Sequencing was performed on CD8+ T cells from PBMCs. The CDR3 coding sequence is TGCAGCGTTGTAAGGGGACAGGAGAACACCGGGGAGCTGTTTTTT. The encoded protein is CSVVRGQENTGELFF.